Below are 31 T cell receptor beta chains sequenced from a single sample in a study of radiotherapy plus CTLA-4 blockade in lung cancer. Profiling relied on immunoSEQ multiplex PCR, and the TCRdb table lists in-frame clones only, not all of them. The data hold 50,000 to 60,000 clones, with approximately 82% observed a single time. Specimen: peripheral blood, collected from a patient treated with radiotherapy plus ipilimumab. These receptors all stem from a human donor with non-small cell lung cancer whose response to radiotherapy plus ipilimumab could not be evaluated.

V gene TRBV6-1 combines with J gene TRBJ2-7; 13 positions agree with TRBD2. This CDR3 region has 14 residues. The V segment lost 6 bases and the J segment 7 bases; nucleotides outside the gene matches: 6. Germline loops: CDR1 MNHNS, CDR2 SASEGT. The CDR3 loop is CASRAPGLAGEQYF. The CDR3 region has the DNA TGTGCCAGCAGGGCACCGGGACTAGCGGGGGAGCAGTACTTC.

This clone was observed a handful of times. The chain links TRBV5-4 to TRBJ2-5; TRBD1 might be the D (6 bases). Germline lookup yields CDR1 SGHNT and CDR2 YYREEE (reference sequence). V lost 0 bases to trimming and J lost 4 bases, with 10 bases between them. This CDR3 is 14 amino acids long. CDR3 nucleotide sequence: TGTGCCAGCAGCTTGGAGGTACAGGGAGAGACCCAGTACTTC. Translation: CASSLEVQGETQYF. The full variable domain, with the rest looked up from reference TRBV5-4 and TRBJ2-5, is ETGVTQSPTHLIKTRGQQVTLRCSSQSGHNTVSWYQQALGQGPQFIFQYYREEENGRGNFPPRFSGLQFPNYSSELNVNALELDDSALYLCASSLEVQGETQYFGPGTRLLVL.

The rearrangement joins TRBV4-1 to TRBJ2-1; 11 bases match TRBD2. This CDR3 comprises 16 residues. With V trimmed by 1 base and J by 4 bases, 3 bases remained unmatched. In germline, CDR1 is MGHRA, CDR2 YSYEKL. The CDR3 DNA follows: TGCGCCAGCAGCCAAGGACTAGCGGGAAAATACAATGAGCAGTTCTTC. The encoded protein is CASSQGLAGKYNEQFF.

CDR3: CASSVGQAKNIQYF. The CDR3 DNA reads as TGTGCCAGCAGCGTAGGGCAGGCCAAAAACATTCAGTACTTC. The J gene is TRBJ2-4, the V gene TRBV9; D gene uncertain. This CDR3 spans 14 amino acids. CDR1 is SGDLS, CDR2 YYNGEE, per germline. Between the trimmed V and J ends, which lost 0 bases and 1 base, there was a span of 5 bases. Supplemented by reference TRBV9 and TRBJ2-4, the full variable domain reads DSGVTQTPKHLITATGQRVTLRCSPRSGDLSVYWYQQSLDQGLQFLIQYYNGEERAKGNILERFSAQQFPDLHSELNLSSLELGDSALYFCASSVGQAKNIQYFGAGTRLSVL.

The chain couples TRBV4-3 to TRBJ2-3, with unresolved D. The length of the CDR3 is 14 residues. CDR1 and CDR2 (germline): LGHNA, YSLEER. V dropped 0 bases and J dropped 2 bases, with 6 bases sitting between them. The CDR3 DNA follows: TGCGCCAGCAGCCAAGATCGCGCCACAGATACGCAGTATTTT. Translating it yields CASSQDRATDTQYF.

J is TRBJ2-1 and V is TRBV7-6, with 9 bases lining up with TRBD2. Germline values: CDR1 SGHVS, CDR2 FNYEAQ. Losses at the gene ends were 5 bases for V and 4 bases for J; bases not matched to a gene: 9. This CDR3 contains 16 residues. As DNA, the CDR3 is TGTGCCAGCAGCGGACGATCTAGCGGGGCTTACAATGAGCAGTTCTTC. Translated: CASSGRSSGAYNEQFF.

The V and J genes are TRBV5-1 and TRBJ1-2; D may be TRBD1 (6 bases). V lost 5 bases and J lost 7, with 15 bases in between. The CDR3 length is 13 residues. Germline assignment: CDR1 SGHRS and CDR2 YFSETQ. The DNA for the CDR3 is TGCGCCAGCAGGGGAACAGGGATTAGTGGCTACACCTTC. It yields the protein CASRGTGISGYTF.

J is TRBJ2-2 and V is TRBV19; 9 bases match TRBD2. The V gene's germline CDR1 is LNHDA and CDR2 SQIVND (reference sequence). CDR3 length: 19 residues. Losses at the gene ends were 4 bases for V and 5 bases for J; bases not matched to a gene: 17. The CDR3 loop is CASSTLPPGLAFSTGELFF. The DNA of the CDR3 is TGTGCCAGTAGTACCCTGCCCCCGGGACTAGCATTCTCAACCGGGGAGCTGTTTTTT. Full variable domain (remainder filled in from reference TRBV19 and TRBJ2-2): DGGITQSPKYLFRKEGQNVTLSCEQNLNHDAMYWYRQDPGQGLRLIYYSQIVNDFQKGDIAEGYSVSREKKESFPLTVTSAQKNPTAFYLCASSTLPPGLAFSTGELFFGEGSRLTVL.

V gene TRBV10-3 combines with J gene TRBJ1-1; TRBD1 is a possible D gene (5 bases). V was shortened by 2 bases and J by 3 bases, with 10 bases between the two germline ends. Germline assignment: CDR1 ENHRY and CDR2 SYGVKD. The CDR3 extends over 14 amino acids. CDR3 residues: CAISERGGDTEAFF. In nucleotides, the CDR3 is TGTGCCATCAGTGAGCGCGGGGGGGACACTGAAGCTTTCTTT.

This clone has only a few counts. CDR3 in amino acids: CASSTGLVYNEQFF. The CDR3, as DNA: TGTGCCAGCAGTACCGGACTAGTCTACAATGAGCAGTTCTTC. The chain is built from TRBV7-9 and TRBJ2-1; 7 nucleotides line up with TRBD2. Unmatched junction bases numbered 5, after V lost 6 bases and J lost 3 bases. Germline V gene sequence: CDR1 SEHNR, CDR2 FQNEAQ (reference sequence). The CDR3 contains 14 residues.

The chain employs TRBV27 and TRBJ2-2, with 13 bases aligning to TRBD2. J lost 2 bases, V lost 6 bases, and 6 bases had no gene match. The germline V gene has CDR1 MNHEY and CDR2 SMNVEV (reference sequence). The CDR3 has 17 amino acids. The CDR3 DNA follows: TGTGCCAGCAGACTTGGACTAGCGGGGGACAACACCGGGGAGCTGTTTTTT. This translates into CASRLGLAGDNTGELFF.

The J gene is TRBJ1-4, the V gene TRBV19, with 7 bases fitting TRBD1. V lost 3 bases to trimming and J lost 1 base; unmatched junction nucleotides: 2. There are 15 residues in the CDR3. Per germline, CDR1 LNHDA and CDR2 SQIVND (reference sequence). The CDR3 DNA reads TGTGCCAGTAGTATCCACAGGGGAACTAATGAAAAACTGTTTTTT. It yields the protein CASSIHRGTNEKLFF.

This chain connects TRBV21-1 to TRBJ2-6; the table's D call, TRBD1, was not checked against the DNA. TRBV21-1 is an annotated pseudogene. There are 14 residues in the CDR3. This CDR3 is CASSKTAGYNVLTF. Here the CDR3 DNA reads TGTGCCAGCAGCAAAACGGCAGGGTACAACGTCCTGACTTTC.

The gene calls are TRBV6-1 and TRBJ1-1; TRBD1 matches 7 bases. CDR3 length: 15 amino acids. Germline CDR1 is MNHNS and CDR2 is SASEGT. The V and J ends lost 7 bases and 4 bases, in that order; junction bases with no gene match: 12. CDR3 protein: CASTRGDRVGTEAFF. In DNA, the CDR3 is TGTGCCAGCACAAGGGGTGACAGGGTAGGCACTGAAGCTTTCTTT.

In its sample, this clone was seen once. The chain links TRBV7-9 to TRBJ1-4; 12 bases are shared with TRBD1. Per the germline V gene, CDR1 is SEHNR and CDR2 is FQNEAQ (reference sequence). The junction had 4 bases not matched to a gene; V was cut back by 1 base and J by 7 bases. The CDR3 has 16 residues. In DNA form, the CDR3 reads TGTGCCAGCAGCTTAGGGGACAGGGGGCCATTTGAAAAACTGTTTTTT. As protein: CASSLGDRGPFEKLFF. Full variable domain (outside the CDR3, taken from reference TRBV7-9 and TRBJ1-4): DTGVSQNPRHKITKRGQNVTFRCDPISEHNRLYWYRQTLGQGPEFLTYFQNEAQLEKSRLLSDRFSAERPKGSFSTLEIQRTEQGDSAMYLCASSLGDRGPFEKLFFGSGTQLSVL.

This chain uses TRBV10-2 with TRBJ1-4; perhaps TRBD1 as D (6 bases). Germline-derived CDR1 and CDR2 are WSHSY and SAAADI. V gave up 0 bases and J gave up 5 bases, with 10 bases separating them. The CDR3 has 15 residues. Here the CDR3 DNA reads TGCGCCAGCAGTGAGTCAGGGGGTACCAATGAAAAACTGTTTTTT. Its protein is CASSESGGTNEKLFF.

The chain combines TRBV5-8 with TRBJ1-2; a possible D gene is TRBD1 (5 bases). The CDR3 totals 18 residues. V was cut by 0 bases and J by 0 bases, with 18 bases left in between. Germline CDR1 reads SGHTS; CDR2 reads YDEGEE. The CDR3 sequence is CASSLERGPVLANYGYTF. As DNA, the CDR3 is TGTGCCAGCAGCTTGGAAAGGGGCCCCGTCTTAGCTAACTATGGCTACACCTTC.

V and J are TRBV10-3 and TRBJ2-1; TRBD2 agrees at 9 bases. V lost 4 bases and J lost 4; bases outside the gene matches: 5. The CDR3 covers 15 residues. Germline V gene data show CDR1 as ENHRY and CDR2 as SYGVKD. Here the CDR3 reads CAISAGTSTYNEQFF. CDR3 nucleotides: TGTGCCATCAGTGCCGGGACTAGCACTTACAATGAGCAGTTCTTC.

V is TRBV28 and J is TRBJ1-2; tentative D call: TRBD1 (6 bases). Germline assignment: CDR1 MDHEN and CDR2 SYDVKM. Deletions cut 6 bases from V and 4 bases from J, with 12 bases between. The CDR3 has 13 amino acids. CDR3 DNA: TGTGCCAGCAGACCGCCGGACAGCTATGGCTACACCTTC. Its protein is CASRPPDSYGYTF.

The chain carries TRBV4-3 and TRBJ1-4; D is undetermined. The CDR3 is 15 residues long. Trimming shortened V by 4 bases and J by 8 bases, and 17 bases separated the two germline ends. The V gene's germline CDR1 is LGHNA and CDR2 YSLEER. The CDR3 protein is CASSRGRGSYEKLFF. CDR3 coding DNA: TGCGCCAGCAGCCGTGGCCGCGGAAGTTACGAAAAACTGTTTTTT.

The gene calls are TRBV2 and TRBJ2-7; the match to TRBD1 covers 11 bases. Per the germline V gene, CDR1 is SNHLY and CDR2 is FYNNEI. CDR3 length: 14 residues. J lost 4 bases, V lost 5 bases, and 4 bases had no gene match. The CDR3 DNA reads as TGTGCCAGCAGTTGGGACAGGGGGGATTACGAGCAGTACTTC. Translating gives CASSWDRGDYEQYF.

The chain's CDR3 is CASSQDRNEKLFF. Written as DNA, the CDR3 is TGTGCCAGCAGCCAGGACAGGAATGAAAAACTGTTTTTT. V and J are TRBV7-6 and TRBJ1-4, with 7 bases fitting TRBD1. The CDR3 has 13 residues. The trim removed 5 bases at V and 5 bases at J, leaving 2 bases unmatched. The V gene's germline CDR1 is SGHVS and CDR2 FNYEAQ.

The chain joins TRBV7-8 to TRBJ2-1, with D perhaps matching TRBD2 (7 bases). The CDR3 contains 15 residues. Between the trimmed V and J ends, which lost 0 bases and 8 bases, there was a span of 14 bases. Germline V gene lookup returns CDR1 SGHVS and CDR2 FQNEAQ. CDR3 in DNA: TGTGCCAGCAGCTTAGCGGGGGGGCGGGGCTATGAGCAGTTCTTC. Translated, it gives CASSLAGGRGYEQFF.

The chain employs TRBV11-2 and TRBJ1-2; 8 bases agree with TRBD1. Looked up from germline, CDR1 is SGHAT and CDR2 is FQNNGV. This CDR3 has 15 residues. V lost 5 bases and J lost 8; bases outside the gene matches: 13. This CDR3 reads CASSLLDRAHEGYTF. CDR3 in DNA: TGTGCCAGCAGCCTTCTGGACAGGGCGCATGAAGGCTACACCTTC. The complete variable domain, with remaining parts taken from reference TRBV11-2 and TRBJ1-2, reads EAGVAQSPRYKIIEKRQSVAFWCNPISGHATLYWYQQILGQGPKLLIQFQNNGVVDDSQLPKDRFSAERLKGVDSTLKIQPAKLEDSAVYLCASSLLDRAHEGYTFGSGTRLTVV.

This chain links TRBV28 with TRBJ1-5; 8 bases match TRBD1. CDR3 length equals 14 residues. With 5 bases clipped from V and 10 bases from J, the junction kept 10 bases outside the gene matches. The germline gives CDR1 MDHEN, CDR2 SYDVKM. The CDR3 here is CASSTTGGPSPQHF. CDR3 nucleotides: TGTGCCAGCAGTACCACAGGGGGGCCTAGCCCCCAGCATTTT.

The CDR3 region is CASSPWGGSSYEQYF. The CDR3 DNA reads TGTGCCAGCAGCCCATGGGGGGGGAGCTCCTACGAGCAGTACTTC. This chain uses TRBV11-2 with TRBJ2-7; 7 bases align to TRBD2. Trimming at V came to 5 bases and at J to 0 bases, leaving 7 bases not matched to a gene. CDR1 and CDR2 from the germline V gene are SGHAT and FQNNGV. There are 15 residues in the CDR3. Drawing the rest from reference TRBV11-2 and TRBJ2-7, the complete variable domain is EAGVAQSPRYKIIEKRQSVAFWCNPISGHATLYWYQQILGQGPKLLIQFQNNGVVDDSQLPKDRFSAERLKGVDSTLKIQPAKLEDSAVYLCASSPWGGSSYEQYFGPGTRLTVT.

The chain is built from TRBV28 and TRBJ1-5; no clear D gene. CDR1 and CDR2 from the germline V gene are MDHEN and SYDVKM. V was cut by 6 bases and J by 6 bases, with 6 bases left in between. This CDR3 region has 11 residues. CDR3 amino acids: CASSSLQPQHF. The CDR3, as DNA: TGTGCCAGCAGCTCCCTTCAGCCCCAGCATTTT.

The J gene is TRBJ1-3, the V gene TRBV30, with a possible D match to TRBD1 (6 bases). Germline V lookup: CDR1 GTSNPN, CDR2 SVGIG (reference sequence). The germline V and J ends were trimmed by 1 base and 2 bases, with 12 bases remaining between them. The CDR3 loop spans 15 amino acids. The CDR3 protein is CAWSGGGGPGNTIYF. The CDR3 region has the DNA TGTGCCTGGAGTGGGGGGGGCGGACCTGGAAACACCATATATTTT.

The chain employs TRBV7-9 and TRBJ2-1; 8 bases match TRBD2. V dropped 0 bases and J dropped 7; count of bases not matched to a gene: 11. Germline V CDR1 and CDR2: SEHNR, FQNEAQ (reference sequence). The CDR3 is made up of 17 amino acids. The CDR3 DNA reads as TGTGCCAGCAGCTTAGCGGGGGGCGGGAGGTCGAAGAATGAGCAGTTCTTC. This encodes CASSLAGGGRSKNEQFF.

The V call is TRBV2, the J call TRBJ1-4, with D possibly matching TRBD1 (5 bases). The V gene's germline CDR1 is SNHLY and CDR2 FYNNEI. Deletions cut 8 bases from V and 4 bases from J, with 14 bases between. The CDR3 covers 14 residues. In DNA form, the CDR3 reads TGTGCCAGCGTCCAGGGACTGATTAATGAAAAACTGTTTTTT. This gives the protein CASVQGLINEKLFF.

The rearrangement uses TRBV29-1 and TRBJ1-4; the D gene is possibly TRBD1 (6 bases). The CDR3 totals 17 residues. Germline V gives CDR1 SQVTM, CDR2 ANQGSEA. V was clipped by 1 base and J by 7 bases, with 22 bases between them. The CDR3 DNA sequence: TGCAGCGTTGAAGTCCCCCCGGGGGCGGGAGAGGGTGAAAAACTGTTTTTT. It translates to CSVEVPPGAGEGEKLFF.